This T cell receptor (beta chain) was captured in a study of siplizumab effects on memory and regulatory T cells. This CDR3 region has 17 residues. The V gene end was trimmed by 5 bases and the J gene end by 7 bases; junction bases not matched to a gene: 17. Germline V CDR1 and CDR2: MNHEY, SMNVEV (reference sequence). Study results and limitations: Mappable alloreactive CD4+ clones were on average about 62% Treg-derived with siplizumab, around 30% in controls. A small minority of alloreactive clones were mapped to unstimulated subsets.

The repertoire was sequenced with immunoSEQ multiplex PCR; TCRdb's copy has only in-frame clones and lacks some. The sample includes 50,000 to 60,000 clones, more than 75% of them seen just once. Turning to this clone: Its antigen is undetermined.

The V call is TRBV27, the J call TRBJ2-7; 10 positions match TRBD2. The clonotype comes from a human donor in good health. The sample was naive CD8+ T cells sorted from blood. This chain's CDR3 is CASSLVALAGSPREQYF. The DNA for the CDR3 is TGTGCCAGCAGTCTCGTAGCACTAGCGGGGAGTCCTAGGGAGCAGTACTTC.